The 28 T cell receptor beta chains presented below share a single source sample, sequenced in a study of T cell responses to AZD1222 COVID-19 vaccine. The method was immunoSEQ multiplex PCR; TCRdb's version includes in-frame clones alone and lacks a portion of them. Of approximately 150,000 clones in the sample, about 89% were seen once. Sequenced material: peripheral blood, taken 28 days after the second AZD1222 dose. The receptors originated from an adult who received the AZD1222 COVID-19 vaccine.

CDR3 nucleotides: TGTGCTAGTGGTTTGGTCGGGACAGGGAATGAAAAACTGTTTTTT. Its translation: CASGLVGTGNEKLFF. The chain couples TRBV12-5 to TRBJ1-4; TRBD1 matches at 9 bases. Germline V CDR1 and CDR2: LGHNT, FRNRAP. CDR3 length equals 15 residues. The V gene end was trimmed by 0 bases and the J gene end by 5 bases; junction bases not matched to a gene: 1.

This rearrangement joins TRBV28 to TRBJ2-1, with 7 nucleotides matching TRBD1. In germline, CDR1 is MDHEN, CDR2 SYDVKM. After removal of 8 bases from V and 3 bases from J, the junction contained 10 bases not matched to a gene. The CDR3 sequence is 15 residues long. The CDR3 nucleotides are TGTGCCAGCGCCCCCCCGGGACAGAGCTACAATGAGCAGTTCTTC. Translating it yields CASAPPGQSYNEQFF. Supplemented by reference TRBV28 and TRBJ2-1, the full variable domain reads DVKVTQSSRYLVKRTGEKVFLECVQDMDHENMFWYRQDPGLGLRLIYFSYDVKMKEKGDIPEGYSVSREKKERFSLILESASTNQTSMYLCASAPPGQSYNEQFFGPGTRLTVL.

This sequence joins TRBV11-2 and TRBJ1-6, with TRBD1 identical over 8 bases. The CDR3 spans 18 residues. Looked up from germline, CDR1 is SGHAT and CDR2 is FQNNGV. The ends lost 1 base at V and 1 base at J; junction bases unmatched: 6. The chain's CDR3 is CASSLVADRASYNSPLHF. In DNA, the CDR3 is TGTGCCAGCAGCTTAGTGGCGGACAGGGCTTCCTATAATTCACCCCTCCACTTT.

DNA of the CDR3: TGTGCTAGTGGTTTGGGGAGAGGGCAGGGAGTCTACGAGCAGTACTTC. This encodes CASGLGRGQGVYEQYF. This chain joins TRBV12-5 and TRBJ2-7; D may correspond to TRBD1 or TRBD2 (5 bases each). CDR3 size: 16 residues. Germline V CDR1 and CDR2: LGHNT, FRNRAP. With 1 base removed from V and 3 bases from J, the gap between germline ends came to 16 bases. The whole variable domain, remainder taken from reference TRBV12-5 and TRBJ2-7, is DARVTQTPRHKVTEMGQEVTMRCQPILGHNTVFWYRQTMMQGLELLAYFRNRAPLDDSGMPKDRFSAEMPDATLATLKIQPSEPRDSAVYFCASGLGRGQGVYEQYFGPGTRLTVT.

The chain has TRBV5-1 and TRBJ1-4; weak D call: TRBD1 (6 bases). This CDR3 contains 13 residues. V was clipped by 5 bases and J by 7 bases, with 12 bases between them. Germline V CDR1 and CDR2: SGHRS, YFSETQ. In nucleotides, the CDR3 is TGCGCCAGCAGTGGGGGGCGCAGTGAAAAACTGTTTTTT. This translates into CASSGGRSEKLFF. Looking up the rest from reference TRBV5-1 and TRBJ1-4 gives the full variable domain: KAGVTQTPRYLIKTRGQQVTLSCSPISGHRSVSWYQQTPGQGLQFLFEYFSETQRNKGNFPGRFSGRQFSNSRSEMNVSTLELGDSALYLCASSGGRSEKLFFGSGTQLSVL.

The CDR3 sequence: CASSEYTRRGNQPQHF. DNA for the CDR3: TGTGCCAGCAGTGAGTATACGCGGCGGGGCAATCAGCCCCAGCATTTT. This chain links TRBV6-1 with TRBJ1-5; D gene uncertain. CDR3 length equals 16 residues. The germline CDR1 and CDR2 sequences are MNHNS and SASEGT. V gave up 3 bases and J gave up 2 bases, with 14 bases separating them.

The rearrangement joins TRBV14 to TRBJ1-2, with D perhaps TRBD1 (5 bases). CDR1 SGHDN and CDR2 FVKESK come from the germline V gene. Trimming shortened V by 1 base and J by 3 bases, and 9 bases separated the two germline ends. This CDR3 is 14 amino acids long. The DNA for the CDR3 is TGTGCCAGCAGCCAAGGGACGGGGGACTATGGCTACACCTTC. Protein sequence: CASSQGTGDYGYTF.

As for this clone: The sample contains more than one DNA sequence encoding this CDR3. V is TRBV19 and J is TRBJ2-2, with 9 bases matching TRBD1. The CDR3 is made up of 16 amino acids. Germline V gives CDR1 LNHDA, CDR2 SQIVND (reference sequence). Unmatched junction bases numbered 3, after V lost 2 bases and J lost 2 bases. The DNA of the CDR3 is TGTGCCAGTAGTATACGGACAGGGGCTAACACCGGGGAGCTGTTTTTT. Its translation: CASSIRTGANTGELFF.

V and J are TRBV27 and TRBJ1-2; a possible D gene is TRBD1 (6 bases). V dropped 5 bases and J dropped 0 bases, with 16 bases sitting between them. This CDR3 is built from 16 residues. Germline V gives CDR1 MNHEY, CDR2 SMNVEV (reference sequence). CDR3 nucleotide sequence: TGTGCCAGCAGTCCAAACACACAGGGTGCTAACTATGGCTACACCTTC. This codes for CASSPNTQGANYGYTF.

The chain carries TRBV24-1 and TRBJ2-1; 7 bases line up with TRBD2. This CDR3 has 14 residues. Germline assignment: CDR1 KGHDR and CDR2 SFDVKD. V lost 10 bases and J lost 4; bases outside the gene matches: 9. The CDR3 DNA reads TGTGCCACTAACCCGGGAGGCGAATACAATGAGCAGTTCTTC. It encodes CATNPGGEYNEQFF.

This chain uses TRBV2 with TRBJ1-1; D may be TRBD1 (6 bases). The length of the CDR3 is 14 residues. The ends were cut back, 7 bases at V and 4 bases at J, with 16 bases in the middle. CDR1 and CDR2 (germline): SNHLY, FYNNEI. CDR3 loop: CASTPTGGGTEAFF. The CDR3 DNA is TGTGCCAGCACTCCCACGGGGGGCGGCACTGAAGCTTTCTTT.

This clone was seen a handful of times. This sequence joins TRBV5-4 and TRBJ2-3, with no clear D. The CDR3 has 14 amino acids. The V gene's germline CDR1 is SGHNT and CDR2 YYREEE (reference sequence). Trimming took 2 bases from V and 0 from J, leaving 7 bases between them. The CDR3 is CASSFASSTDTQYF. For the CDR3, the DNA is TGTGCCAGCAGCTTCGCATCTAGCACAGATACGCAGTATTTT.

V is TRBV6-5 and J is TRBJ2-7; possibly TRBD1 for D (5 bases). The V and J ends lost 0 bases and 5 bases respectively, with 11 bases between them. Germline V gene data show CDR1 as MNHEY and CDR2 as SVGAGI. The CDR3 contains 14 residues. CDR3 sequence reads: CASSYSGAPNEQYF. The CDR3 nucleotides read TGTGCCAGCAGTTACTCAGGGGCGCCGAACGAGCAGTACTTC.

The genes are TRBV5-6 and TRBJ2-7; TRBD1 agrees at 8 bases. Trimming cost V 7 bases and J 3 bases; bases outside gene matches: 12. The CDR3 length is 15 residues. Germline V gene sequence: CDR1 SGHDT, CDR2 YYEEEE. CDR3 in amino acids: CASRLQGDRVYEQYF. Written as DNA, the CDR3 is TGTGCCAGCCGATTACAGGGGGATAGGGTCTACGAGCAGTACTTC.

The rearrangement links TRBV10-3 to TRBJ1-2; no reliable D call. The CDR3 totals 16 residues. V lost 0 bases, J lost 4 bases, and 15 bases lay in between. Germline V gives CDR1 ENHRY, CDR2 SYGVKD. The CDR3 is CAISESSTEVSYGYTF. The CDR3 DNA reads as TGTGCCATCAGTGAGTCGAGTACAGAGGTTAGCTATGGCTACACCTTC.

The chain has TRBV24-1 and TRBJ2-5; a weak D match, TRBD1 (6 bases). The CDR3 loop spans 17 amino acids. V lost 3 bases to trimming and J lost 4 bases, with 20 bases between them. The germline V gene has CDR1 KGHDR and CDR2 SFDVKD. CDR3 DNA: TGTGCCACCAGTGATAGCCAGGGTAACGGGACAAGAGAGACCCAGTACTTC. Encoded protein: CATSDSQGNGTRETQYF.

The gene calls are TRBV27 and TRBJ1-1; D is possibly TRBD1 (5 bases). CDR3 size: 12 residues. V lost 7 bases, J lost 4 bases, and 10 bases lay in between. Germline V lookup: CDR1 MNHEY, CDR2 SMNVEV (reference sequence). The CDR3 here is CASTTVGTEAFF. The CDR3 DNA follows: TGTGCCAGCACGACAGTAGGCACTGAAGCTTTCTTT.

The chain links TRBV2 to TRBJ2-1; 8 bases are shared with TRBD2. The CDR3 runs 16 residues. The germline gives CDR1 SNHLY, CDR2 FYNNEI. Trimming took 7 bases from V and 11 from J; bases not matched to a gene: 19. CDR3 bases: TGTGCCAGCAACCCGCTAGCGGGCAATACAATGAGTCAGCAGTTCTTC. Translating gives CASNPLAGNTMSQQFF.

This clone was counted between two and nine times. This chain joins TRBV11-3 and TRBJ1-2; D gene uncertain. V lost 0 bases and J 4 bases, leaving 6 bases between the germline ends. The CDR3 covers 13 residues. The germline CDR1 and CDR2 sequences are SGHNT and YENEEA. CDR3: CASSLDGSYGYTF. CDR3 sequence (DNA): TGTGCCAGCAGCTTAGATGGCAGCTATGGCTACACCTTC.

The chain has TRBV10-3 and TRBJ2-3; D possibly corresponds to TRBD2 (5 bases). This CDR3 has 13 amino acids. Trimming shortened V by 10 bases and J by 10 bases, and 21 bases separated the two germline ends. The germline gives CDR1 ENHRY, CDR2 SYGVKD. CDR3 in DNA: TGTGCCAGCGCCCTAGGTGGAGGTGGGCCGCAGTATTTT. This sequence encodes CASALGGGGPQYF.

The chain uses TRBV5-6 and TRBJ2-3; TRBD2 is a possible D gene (6 bases). The length of the CDR3 is 15 residues. Germline V lookup: CDR1 SGHDT, CDR2 YYEEEE. V was trimmed by 1 base and J by 2 bases, leaving 11 bases between them. CDR3 protein: CASSLYSGLTDTQYF. For the CDR3, the DNA is TGTGCCAGCAGCTTGTATAGCGGTCTCACAGATACGCAGTATTTT.

V and J are TRBV2 and TRBJ1-1; weak D call: TRBD1 (5 bases). Germline CDR1 reads SNHLY; CDR2 reads FYNNEI. This CDR3 comprises 14 residues. The V end lost 6 bases, the J end lost 5 bases, and 16 bases lay between the germline ends. Here the CDR3 reads CASRMQGSGTEAFF. The CDR3 nucleotides are TGTGCCAGCAGAATGCAGGGTAGTGGGACTGAAGCTTTCTTT.

The table lists this clone with a count of one. V gene TRBV7-9 combines with J gene TRBJ1-6, with D unresolved. Germline V gives CDR1 SEHNR, CDR2 FQNEAQ (reference sequence). Trimming removed 5 bases at V and 7 bases at J, with 6 bases between. CDR3 length: 12 residues. The CDR3 is CASSRPNSPLHF. The CDR3 DNA is TGTGCCAGCAGCCGGCCCAATTCACCCCTCCACTTT.

This chain links TRBV3-1 (or the pseudogene TRBV3-2) with TRBJ2-1; TRBD1 matches at 9 bases. J was trimmed by 2 bases and V by 4 bases; bases with no gene match: 3. CDR1 is LGHDT, CDR2 YNNKEL, per germline (reference sequence). The CDR3 is made up of 15 amino acids. This CDR3 reads CASSLRTGAYNEQFF. The CDR3 nucleotides read TGTGCCAGCAGCCTTAGGACAGGGGCCTACAATGAGCAGTTCTTC.

The chain carries TRBV28 and TRBJ2-5; 14 bases line up with TRBD2. CDR1 MDHEN and CDR2 SYDVKM come from the germline V gene. V lost 6 bases to trimming and J lost 1 base; unmatched junction nucleotides: 7. This CDR3 comprises 17 residues. The CDR3 DNA is TGTGCCAGCAGGCTCCGGACTAGCGGGAGGACCCAAGAGACCCAGTACTTC. It is translated as CASRLRTSGRTQETQYF.

The chain carries TRBV5-1 and TRBJ1-3; D remains ambiguous. The V gene's germline CDR1 is SGHRS and CDR2 YFSETQ. This CDR3 region has 12 residues. V was trimmed by 9 bases and J by 2 bases, leaving 9 bases between them. For the CDR3, the DNA is TGCGCCACAGAGAGACCTGGAAACACCATATATTTT. Its translation is CATERPGNTIYF.

The gene calls are TRBV6-6 and TRBJ1-1; tentatively, D is TRBD1 (6 bases). The CDR3 totals 14 residues. Deletions cut 5 bases from V and 1 base from J, with 11 bases between. Germline V gene sequence: CDR1 MNHNY, CDR2 SVGAGI (reference sequence). The CDR3 bases are TGTGCCAGCAGTCAAGGGGGGACGAACACTGAAGCTTTCTTT. Translation: CASSQGGTNTEAFF.

The rearrangement links TRBV29-1 to TRBJ2-3; D may be TRBD1 (5 bases). The CDR3 runs 13 residues. In germline, CDR1 is SQVTM, CDR2 ANQGSEA. V gave up 3 bases and J gave up 4 bases, with 11 bases separating them. The CDR3 bases are TGCAGCGTTGAGGGCAGGGTAGCAGATACGCAGTATTTT. Translating it yields CSVEGRVADTQYF.